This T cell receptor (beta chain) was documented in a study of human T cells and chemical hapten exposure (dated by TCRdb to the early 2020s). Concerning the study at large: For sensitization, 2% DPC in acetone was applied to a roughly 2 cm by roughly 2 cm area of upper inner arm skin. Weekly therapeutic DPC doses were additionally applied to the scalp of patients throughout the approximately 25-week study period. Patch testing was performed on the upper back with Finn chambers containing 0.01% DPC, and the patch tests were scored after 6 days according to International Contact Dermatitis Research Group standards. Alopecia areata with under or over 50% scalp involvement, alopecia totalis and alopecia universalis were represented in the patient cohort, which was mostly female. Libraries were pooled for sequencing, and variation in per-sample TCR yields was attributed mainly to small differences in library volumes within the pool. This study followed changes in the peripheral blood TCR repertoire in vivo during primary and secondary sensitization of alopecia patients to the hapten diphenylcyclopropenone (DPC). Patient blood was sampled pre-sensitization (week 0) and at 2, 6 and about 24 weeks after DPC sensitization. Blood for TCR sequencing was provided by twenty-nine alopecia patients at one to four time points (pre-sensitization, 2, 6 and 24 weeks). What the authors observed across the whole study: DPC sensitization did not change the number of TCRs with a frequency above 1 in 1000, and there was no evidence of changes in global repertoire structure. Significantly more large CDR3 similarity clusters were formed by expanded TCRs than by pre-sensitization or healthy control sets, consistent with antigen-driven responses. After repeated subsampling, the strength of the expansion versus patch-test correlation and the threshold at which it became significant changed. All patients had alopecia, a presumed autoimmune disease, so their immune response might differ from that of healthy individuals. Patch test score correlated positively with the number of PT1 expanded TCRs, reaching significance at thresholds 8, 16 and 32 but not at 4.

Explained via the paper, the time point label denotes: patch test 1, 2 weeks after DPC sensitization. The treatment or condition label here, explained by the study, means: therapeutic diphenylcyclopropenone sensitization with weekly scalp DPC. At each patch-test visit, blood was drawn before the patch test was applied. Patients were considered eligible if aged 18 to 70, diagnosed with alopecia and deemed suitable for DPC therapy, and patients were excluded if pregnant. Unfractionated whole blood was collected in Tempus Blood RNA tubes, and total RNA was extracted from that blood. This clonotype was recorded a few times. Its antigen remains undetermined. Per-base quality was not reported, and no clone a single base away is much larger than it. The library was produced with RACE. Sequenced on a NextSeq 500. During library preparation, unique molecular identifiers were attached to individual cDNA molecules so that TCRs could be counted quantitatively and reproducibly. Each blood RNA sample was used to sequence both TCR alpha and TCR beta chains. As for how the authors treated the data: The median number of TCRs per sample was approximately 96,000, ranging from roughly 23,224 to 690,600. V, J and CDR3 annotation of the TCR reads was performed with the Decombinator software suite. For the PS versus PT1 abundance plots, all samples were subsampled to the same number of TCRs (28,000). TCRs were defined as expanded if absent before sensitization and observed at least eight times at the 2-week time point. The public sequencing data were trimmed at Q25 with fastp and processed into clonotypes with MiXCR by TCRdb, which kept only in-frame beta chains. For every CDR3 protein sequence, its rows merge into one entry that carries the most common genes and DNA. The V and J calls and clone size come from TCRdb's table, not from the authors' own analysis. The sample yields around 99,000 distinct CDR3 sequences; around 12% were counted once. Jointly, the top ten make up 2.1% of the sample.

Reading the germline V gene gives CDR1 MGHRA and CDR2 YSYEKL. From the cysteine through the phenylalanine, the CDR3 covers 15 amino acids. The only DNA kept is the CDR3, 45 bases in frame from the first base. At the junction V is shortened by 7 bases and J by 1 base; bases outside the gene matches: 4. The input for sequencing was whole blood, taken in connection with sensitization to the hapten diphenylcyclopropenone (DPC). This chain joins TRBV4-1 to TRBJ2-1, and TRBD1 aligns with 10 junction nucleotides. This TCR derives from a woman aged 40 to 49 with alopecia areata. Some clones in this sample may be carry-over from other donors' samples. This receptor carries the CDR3 CASTGTGASYNEQFF. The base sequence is TGCGCCAGCACCGGGACAGGGGCGTCCTACAATGAGCAGTTCTTC.